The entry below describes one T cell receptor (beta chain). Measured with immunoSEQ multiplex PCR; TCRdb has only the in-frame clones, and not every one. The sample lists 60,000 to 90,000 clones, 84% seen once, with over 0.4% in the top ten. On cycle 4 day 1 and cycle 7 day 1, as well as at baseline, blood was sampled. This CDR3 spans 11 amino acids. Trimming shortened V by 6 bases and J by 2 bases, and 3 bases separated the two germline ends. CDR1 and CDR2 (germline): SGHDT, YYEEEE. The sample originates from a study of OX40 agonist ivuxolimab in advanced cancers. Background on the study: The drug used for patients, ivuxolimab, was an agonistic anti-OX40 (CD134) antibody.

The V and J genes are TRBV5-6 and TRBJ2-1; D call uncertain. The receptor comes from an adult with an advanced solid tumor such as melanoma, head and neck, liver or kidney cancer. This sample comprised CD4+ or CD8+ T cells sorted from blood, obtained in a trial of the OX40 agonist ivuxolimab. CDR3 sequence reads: CASTAYNEQFF. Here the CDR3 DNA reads TGTGCCAGCACTGCCTACAATGAGCAGTTCTTC. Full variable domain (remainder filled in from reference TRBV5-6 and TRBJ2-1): DAGVTQSPTHLIKTRGQQVTLRCSPKSGHDTVSWYQQALGQGPQFIFQYYEEEERQRGNFPDRFSGHQFPNYSSELNVNALLLGDSALYLCASTAYNEQFFGPGTRLTVL.